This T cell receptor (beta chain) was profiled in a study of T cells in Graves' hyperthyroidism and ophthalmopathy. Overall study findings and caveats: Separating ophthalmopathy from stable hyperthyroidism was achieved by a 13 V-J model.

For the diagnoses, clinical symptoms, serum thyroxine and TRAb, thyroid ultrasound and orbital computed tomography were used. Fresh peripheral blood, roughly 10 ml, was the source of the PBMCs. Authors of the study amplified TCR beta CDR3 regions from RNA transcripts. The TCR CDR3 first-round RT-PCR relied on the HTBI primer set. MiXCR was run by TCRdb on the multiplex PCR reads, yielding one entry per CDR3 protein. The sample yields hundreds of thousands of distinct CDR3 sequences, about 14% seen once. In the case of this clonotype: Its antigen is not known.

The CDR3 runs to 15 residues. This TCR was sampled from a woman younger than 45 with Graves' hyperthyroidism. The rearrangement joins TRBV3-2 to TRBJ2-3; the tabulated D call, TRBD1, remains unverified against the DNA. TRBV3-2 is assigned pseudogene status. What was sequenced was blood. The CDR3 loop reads CASSQPRDSTDTQYF. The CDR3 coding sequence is TGTGCCAGCAGCCAACCTCGGGACAGCACAGATACGCAGTATTTT.